The entry that follows covers one TCR beta chain sequence. Enrolment of Seattle patients took place during active infection, and they were followed longitudinally. This CDR3 contains 14 residues. In germline, CDR1 is MNHEY, CDR2 SVGAGI. V shed 5 bases and J shed 5 bases, with 16 bases lying between them. The data belong to a study of blood T cell repertoires in COVID-19. Study-level information: The samples span acute and convalescent COVID-19 from the United States, Italy and Spain. T cells, B-cell-depleted T cells, or PBMCs supplied cDNA or gDNA.

Original data processing: Reference gene primer amplification yielded estimated nucleated cell counts. TCRdb's table, derived via immunoSEQ multiplex PCR, lists solely in-frame clones and lacks some. V and J calls and clone size are given by that table; D and trimming were obtained from the DNA. The table shows 250,000 to 400,000 clones, with roughly 88% occurring only once. The chain couples TRBV6-5 to TRBJ2-7; possibly TRBD1 for D (6 bases). This TCR was recovered from a woman aged 25 to 39 with COVID-19, enrolled during active disease. Sequenced sample: peripheral blood. The CDR3 here is CASSINTDSHEQYF. CDR3 in DNA: TGTGCCAGCAGTATAAATACGGACAGCCACGAGCAGTACTTC.